One and the same sample provided the 21 T cell receptor beta chains below, sequenced in a study of beta chain features in type 1 diabetes. All of the isolated RNA was reverse transcribed, so expressed TCRB transcripts were sequenced. Repertoires were generated with immunoSEQ multiplex PCR, while TCRdb's copy carries only in-frame clones and drops some. The sample lists 40,000 to 45,000 clones, around half occurring once. Sequenced material: central memory CD4+ T cells from blood. All receptors derive from a young woman in good health.

The CDR3 nucleotides are TGTGCCTGGAGCCCCGGGGTAGGTGCTTTCTTT. Translating it yields CAWSPGVGAFF. V is TRBV30 and J is TRBJ1-1; D is ambiguous. There are 11 residues in the CDR3. V was clipped by 3 bases and J by 11 bases, with 13 bases between them. Germline lookup yields CDR1 GTSNPN and CDR2 SVGIG (reference sequence).

CDR3 DNA sequence: TGCGCCAGCACCACGACCCAGGGATCCCTAGATACGCAGTATTTT. Translating gives CASTTTQGSLDTQYF. This chain joins TRBV10-2 and TRBJ2-3; possible D gene TRBD1, 5 bases. The CDR3 is 15 residues long. From germline, CDR1 is WSHSY and CDR2 SAAADI. Trimming left V 7 bases short and J 5 bases short, with 19 bases between.

The chain recombines TRBV18 with TRBJ1-2; D gene ambiguous. From germline, CDR1 is KGHSH and CDR2 LQKENI. The CDR3 spans 15 residues. The germline V and J ends were trimmed by 5 bases and 6 bases, with 19 bases remaining between them. CDR3 sequence: CASSSTGSGYNGYTF. Written as DNA, the CDR3 is TGTGCCAGCTCATCCACCGGGTCGGGGTATAATGGCTACACCTTC.

This chain connects TRBV2 to TRBJ2-1; D is unresolved. The CDR3 is made up of 14 amino acids. The germline V and J ends were trimmed by 1 base and 4 bases, with 8 bases remaining between them. Germline CDR1 and CDR2: SNHLY and FYNNEI. The CDR3 protein is CASSEGALYNEQFF. The CDR3, as DNA: TGTGCCAGCAGTGAAGGGGCCTTATACAATGAGCAGTTCTTC.

The chain couples TRBV4-1 to TRBJ1-5; 9 bases align to TRBD1. J lost 0 bases, V lost 0 bases, and 3 bases had no gene match. Germline loops: CDR1 MGHRA, CDR2 YSYEKL. The CDR3 loop spans 17 amino acids. The CDR3 here is CASSQDGTGYSNQPQHF. The CDR3 DNA sequence: TGCGCCAGCAGCCAAGATGGGACAGGGTATAGCAATCAGCCCCAGCATTTT.

The V gene is TRBV7-9, the J gene TRBJ2-7, with a weak D call TRBD2 (6 bases). This CDR3 is 15 amino acids long. The germline V and J ends were trimmed by 6 bases and 0 bases, with 15 bases remaining between them. CDR1 SEHNR and CDR2 FQNEAQ come from the germline V gene (reference sequence). CDR3 coding DNA: TGTGCCAGCAGAGACGGGACTCCCTTCTCCTACGAGCAGTACTTC. It yields the protein CASRDGTPFSYEQYF.

In its sample, this clone was seen a few times. V and J are TRBV29-1 and TRBJ1-2; TRBD1 is a possible D gene (5 bases). Trimming removed 7 bases at V and 3 bases at J, with 9 bases between. The germline V gene has CDR1 SQVTM and CDR2 ANQGSEA. This CDR3 has 11 amino acids. The CDR3 loop reads CSGQGDYGYTF. CDR3 sequence (DNA): TGCAGCGGGCAGGGTGACTATGGCTACACCTTC.

This clone was found a few times. The chain is built from TRBV7-2 and TRBJ1-2; 9 nucleotides align to TRBD1. The CDR3 contains 14 residues. Losses at the gene ends were 5 bases for V and 7 bases for J; bases not matched to a gene: 8. The V gene's germline CDR1 is SGHTA and CDR2 FQGNSA. In DNA form, the CDR3 reads TGTGCCAGCAGCCAACGGGACAGGGTAGCTGGCTACACCTTC. Amino acids: CASSQRDRVAGYTF.

A few counts support this clone. The genes are TRBV5-4 and TRBJ2-3; TRBD2 might be the D (5 bases). The germline CDR1 and CDR2 sequences are SGHNT and YYREEE (reference sequence). Trimming took off 0 bases at V and 2 bases at J, with 10 bases between the two ends. The CDR3 is made up of 15 amino acids. The CDR3 spells CASSLASHPTDTQYF. In DNA form, the CDR3 reads TGTGCCAGCAGCTTGGCTAGCCACCCCACAGATACGCAGTATTTT.

This clone was recorded once. This sequence joins TRBV5-1 and TRBJ2-1, with D possibly matching TRBD2 (6 bases). CDR1 and CDR2 from the germline V gene are SGHRS and YFSETQ. This CDR3 has 17 amino acids. V lost 0 bases and J lost 7, with 20 bases in between. CDR3 region: CASSLDAGSVGENEQFF. The CDR3 DNA reads as TGCGCCAGCAGCTTGGACGCGGGGAGCGTGGGGGAGAATGAGCAGTTCTTC.

CDR3 loop: CASSLQGAFGEAFF. Here the CDR3 DNA reads TGTGCCAGCAGTTTGCAGGGGGCTTTCGGTGAAGCTTTCTTT. V is TRBV28 and J is TRBJ1-1; 8 positions match TRBD1. Germline CDR1 is MDHEN and CDR2 is SYDVKM. V trimming: 3 bases; J trimming: 7 bases; junction bases outside the gene matches: 7. The CDR3 covers 14 residues. Variable domain in full (rest from reference TRBV28 and TRBJ1-1): DVKVTQSSRYLVKRTGEKVFLECVQDMDHENMFWYRQDPGLGLRLIYFSYDVKMKEKGDIPEGYSVSREKKERFSLILESASTNQTSMYLCASSLQGAFGEAFFGQGTRLTVV.

This chain uses TRBV9 with TRBJ2-3; D possibly corresponds to TRBD1 (5 bases). Trimming took 0 bases from V and 3 from J, leaving 11 bases between them. This CDR3 has 15 amino acids. Per the germline V gene, CDR1 is SGDLS and CDR2 is YYNGEE. CDR3 loop: CASSVAQGWTDTQYF. In DNA, the CDR3 is TGTGCCAGCAGCGTAGCGCAGGGTTGGACAGATACGCAGTATTTT.

V usage is TRBV10-3 and J usage is TRBJ2-4, with D possibly matching TRBD2 (6 bases). Deletions cut 4 bases from V and 8 bases from J, with 15 bases between. The CDR3 has 14 amino acids. Looked up from germline, CDR1 is ENHRY and CDR2 is SYGVKD. The CDR3 DNA reads as TGTGCCATCAGTGGGACTGGAGGGAATGACATTCAGTACTTC. Protein: CAISGTGGNDIQYF.

This chain connects TRBV10-3 to TRBJ1-2; TRBD1 matches at 8 bases. CDR3 length equals 14 residues. CDR1 ENHRY and CDR2 SYGVKD come from the germline V gene. Unmatched junction bases numbered 7, after V lost 2 bases and J lost 8 bases. CDR3 in DNA: TGTGCCATCAGTGAGGCCGGGACAGGTCACGGCTACACCTTC. Translation: CAISEAGTGHGYTF.

This chain uses TRBV9 with TRBJ2-7; D gene unclear. The V gene lost 0 bases and the J gene lost 4 bases, with 8 bases spanning the gap. Germline V gene data show CDR1 as SGDLS and CDR2 as YYNGEE. This CDR3 is built from 13 residues. In DNA form, the CDR3 reads TGTGCCAGCAGCGTAGTCCCTACTTACGAGCAGTACTTC. It encodes CASSVVPTYEQYF.

The V call is TRBV6-1, the J call TRBJ2-7, with D perhaps matching TRBD1 (5 bases). CDR3 length: 14 residues. V was cut by 7 bases and J by 6 bases, with 19 bases left in between. Germline V gene data show CDR1 as MNHNS and CDR2 as SASEGT. The CDR3 is CASISAEWGREQYF. DNA for the CDR3: TGTGCCAGCATCTCCGCAGAGTGGGGCCGCGAGCAGTACTTC.

This chain joins TRBV5-4 and TRBJ2-3; 7 nucleotides line up with TRBD1. The CDR3 loop spans 13 amino acids. CDR1 is SGHNT, CDR2 YYREEE, per germline (reference sequence). After removal of 4 bases from V and 1 base from J, the junction contained 0 bases not matched to a gene. The CDR3 nucleotides read TGTGCCAGCAGCGGACAGGGCACAGATACGCAGTATTTT. Translation gives CASSGQGTDTQYF.

The V gene is TRBV18, the J gene TRBJ2-7; 7 positions match TRBD1. With V trimmed by 3 bases and J by 0 bases, 2 bases remained unmatched. Germline CDR1 KGHSH, CDR2 LQKENI. The CDR3 spans 14 residues. The CDR3 reads CASSPRDSSYEQYF. The CDR3 DNA is TGTGCCAGCTCACCTCGGGACAGCTCCTACGAGCAGTACTTC.

This clone was detected only a few times. The CDR3 loop reads CASSLERGEHIQYF. The CDR3 coding sequence is TGTGCCAGCAGCTTAGAGCGGGGAGAGCACATTCAGTACTTC. The chain links TRBV11-2 to TRBJ2-4; weak D call: TRBD2 (6 bases). The CDR3 is 14 residues long. Trimming stripped 0 bases from V and 8 bases from J, with 11 bases between. The germline V gene encodes CDR1 SGHAT and CDR2 FQNNGV. Full variable domain (missing parts from reference TRBV11-2 and TRBJ2-4): EAGVAQSPRYKIIEKRQSVAFWCNPISGHATLYWYQQILGQGPKLLIQFQNNGVVDDSQLPKDRFSAERLKGVDSTLKIQPAKLEDSAVYLCASSLERGEHIQYFGAGTRLSVL.

This clone appeared a few times. The V call is TRBV11-2, the J call TRBJ1-5; TRBD1 might be the D (6 bases). The length of the CDR3 is 15 residues. Trimming took 0 bases from V and 7 from J, leaving 13 bases between them. The V gene's germline CDR1 is SGHAT and CDR2 FQNNGV. The CDR3 coding sequence is TGTGCCAGCAGCTTAGATAGGACAGATTTCCAGCCCCAGCATTTT. Residues: CASSLDRTDFQPQHF. Looking up the rest from reference TRBV11-2 and TRBJ1-5 gives the full variable domain: EAGVAQSPRYKIIEKRQSVAFWCNPISGHATLYWYQQILGQGPKLLIQFQNNGVVDDSQLPKDRFSAERLKGVDSTLKIQPAKLEDSAVYLCASSLDRTDFQPQHFGDGTRLSIL.

There are a few counts of this clone. This sequence joins TRBV11-2 and TRBJ1-2; 7 nucleotides match TRBD1. Germline assignment: CDR1 SGHAT and CDR2 FQNNGV. Unmatched junction bases numbered 6, after V lost 1 base and J lost 4 bases. The CDR3 covers 15 residues. The CDR3 nucleotides are TGTGCCAGCAGCTTAGTCACAGGGGTGGGCTATGGCTACACCTTC. It encodes CASSLVTGVGYGYTF.